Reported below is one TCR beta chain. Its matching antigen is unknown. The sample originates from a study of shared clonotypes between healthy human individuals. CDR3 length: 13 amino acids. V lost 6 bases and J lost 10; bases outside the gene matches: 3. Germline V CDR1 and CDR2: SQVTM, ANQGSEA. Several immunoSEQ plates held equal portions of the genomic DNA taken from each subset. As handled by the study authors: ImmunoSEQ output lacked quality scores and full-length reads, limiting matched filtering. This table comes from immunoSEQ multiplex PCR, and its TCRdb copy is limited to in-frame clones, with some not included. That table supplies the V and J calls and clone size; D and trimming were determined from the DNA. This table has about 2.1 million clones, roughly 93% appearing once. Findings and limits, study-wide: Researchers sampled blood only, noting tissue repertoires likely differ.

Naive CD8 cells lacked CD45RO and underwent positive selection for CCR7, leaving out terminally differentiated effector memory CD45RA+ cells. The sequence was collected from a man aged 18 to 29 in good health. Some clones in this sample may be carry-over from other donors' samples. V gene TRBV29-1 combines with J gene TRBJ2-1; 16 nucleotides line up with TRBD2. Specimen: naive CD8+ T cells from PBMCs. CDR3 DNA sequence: TGCAGCGTCGGGACTAGCGGGAGGGGCGAGCAGTTCTTC. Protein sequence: CSVGTSGRGEQFF.